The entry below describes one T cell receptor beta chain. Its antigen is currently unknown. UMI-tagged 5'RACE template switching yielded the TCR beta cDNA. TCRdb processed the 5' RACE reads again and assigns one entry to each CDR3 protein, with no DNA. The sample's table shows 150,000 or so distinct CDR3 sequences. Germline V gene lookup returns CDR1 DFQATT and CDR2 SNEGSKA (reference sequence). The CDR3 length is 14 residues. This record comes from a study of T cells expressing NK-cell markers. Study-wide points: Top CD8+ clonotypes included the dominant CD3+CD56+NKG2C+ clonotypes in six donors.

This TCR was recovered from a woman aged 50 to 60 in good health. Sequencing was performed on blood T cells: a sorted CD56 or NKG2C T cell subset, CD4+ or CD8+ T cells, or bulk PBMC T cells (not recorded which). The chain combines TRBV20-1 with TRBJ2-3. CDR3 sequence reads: CSARGPGSTDTQYF.